This T cell receptor beta chain was observed in a study of siplizumab effects on memory and regulatory T cells. Study-wide points: Siplizumab cultures yielded proliferating Tregs whose suppressive function was not confirmed.

The CDR3 is 13 amino acids. Germline assignment: CDR1 SGHVS and CDR2 FNYEAQ. Trimming left V 0 bases short and J 8 bases short, with 10 bases between. Every sample had about 100,000 of its TCR templates assayed. Method: immunoSEQ multiplex PCR; TCRdb's copy keeps in-frame clones and lacks some. The sample lists 85,000 to 95,000 clones; 94% were seen once. A word on this clone: Its target is unknown.

What was sequenced was non-Treg CD4+ T cells sorted from blood. The V gene is TRBV7-6, the J gene TRBJ2-5; D possibly corresponds to TRBD2 (5 bases). The origin of this receptor is a human donor in good health. Here the CDR3 reads CASSLARPGTQYF. The CDR3, as DNA: TGTGCCAGCAGCTTAGCCCGGCCGGGAACCCAGTACTTC.